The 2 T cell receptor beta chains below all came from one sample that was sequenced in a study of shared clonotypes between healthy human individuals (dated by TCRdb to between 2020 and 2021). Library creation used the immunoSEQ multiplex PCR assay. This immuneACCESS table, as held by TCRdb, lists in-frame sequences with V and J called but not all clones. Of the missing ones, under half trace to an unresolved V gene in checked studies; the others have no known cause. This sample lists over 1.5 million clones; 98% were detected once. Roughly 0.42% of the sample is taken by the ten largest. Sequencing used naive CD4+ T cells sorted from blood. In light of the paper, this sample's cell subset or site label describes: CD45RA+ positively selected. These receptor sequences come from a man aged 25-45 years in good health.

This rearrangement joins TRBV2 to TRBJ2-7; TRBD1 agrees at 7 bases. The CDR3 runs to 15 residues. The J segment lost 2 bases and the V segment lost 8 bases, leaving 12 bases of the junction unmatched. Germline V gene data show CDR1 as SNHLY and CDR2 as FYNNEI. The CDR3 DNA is TGTGCCAGCTTCCTACAGGGGCCAGGAACCTACGAGCAGTACTTC. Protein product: CASFLQGPGTYEQYF.

The CDR3 DNA reads TGTGCCAGCAGCCCTCGCGGCAGTAAAGGGAAAGAGACCCAGTACTTC. Protein: CASSPRGSKGKETQYF. V and J are TRBV7-9 and TRBJ2-5; no clear D. Germline V gene sequence: CDR1 SEHNR, CDR2 FQNEAQ (reference sequence). This CDR3 region has 16 residues. V was cut by 5 bases and J by 3 bases, with 19 bases left in between.